This is a list of T cell receptor beta chains from one sample in a study of T cell responses to AZD1222 COVID-19 vaccine. Some clones are missing from TCRdb's copy, which holds only in-frame ones; the method was immunoSEQ multiplex PCR. The data show roughly 150,000 clones, with around 90% seen just once and about 2% held by the top ten. The sample consisted of peripheral blood, taken on day 0 of AZD1222 vaccination. Receptors originate from an adult in good health. CDR3s include the opening cysteine and the closing phenylalanine or tryptophan. D genes are given only for firm matches. Only some rows state a clone size, as once, few, many or a class for expanded clones.

>.|.|TRBV29-1|10|TRBJ1-1
TGCAGCGGTGGTGAAACTGAAGCTTTCTTT
CSGGETEAFF
>TRBD1|.|TRBV28|16|TRBJ2-2
TGTGCCAGCAGGTACCGGGACAGGGTTAACACCGGGGAGCTGTTTTTT
CASRYRDRVNTGELFF
>TRBD1|.|TRBV7-3|16|TRBJ1-6
TGTGCCAGCAGCCTCGGGACAGGGTACGGTAATTCACCCCTCCACTTT
CASSLGTGYGNSPLHF
>.|.|TRBV9|16|TRBJ2-7
TGTGCCAGCAGCGTAGCTGGGGTAGAGGCGGTCTACGAGCAGTACTTC
CASSVAGVEAVYEQYF
>.|.|TRBV4-1|14|TRBJ1-2
TGCGCCAGCAGCTGGGACGGAGCTAACTATGGCTACACCTTC
CASSWDGANYGYTF
>.|.|TRBV18|14|TRBJ2-7
TGTGCCAGCTCACCCAATTTGGACAGCTACGAGCAGTACTTC
CASSPNLDSYEQYF
>.|once|TRBV18|18|TRBJ2-7
TGTGCCAGCTCACCAACAGGGGGGGTTGGCGGGAGCTCCTACGAGCAGTACTTC
CASSPTGGVGGSSYEQYF
>.|.|TRBV6-4|15|TRBJ1-6
TGTGCCAGCAGTCCCCAATGGGGGGCAGGATCACCCCTCCACTTT
CASSPQWGAGSPLHF
>.|once|TRBV19|12|TRBJ1-6
TGTGCCAGTAGTACCTACGGTTCACCCCTCCACTTT
CASSTYGSPLHF
>.|.|TRBV28|12|TRBJ1-2
TGTGCCAGCAGTTTGCGGGTGGGTGGCTACACCTTC
CASSLRVGGYTF
>TRBD1|.|TRBV19|15|TRBJ1-1
TGTGCCAGTAGGCGGGACAGGGAAAGGACTGCTGAAGCTTTCTTT
CASRRDRERTAEAFF
>.|few|TRBV5-4|15|TRBJ2-2
TGTGCCAGCAGCTTCTACAGGATGGGCACCGGGGAGCTGTTTTTT
CASSFYRMGTGELFF
>TRBD1|.|TRBV6-2/TRBV6-3|15|TRBJ1-2
TGTGCCAGCAGTTACCCGCGGACAGGGTCGGATGGCTACACCTTC
CASSYPRTGSDGYTF
>.|.|TRBV6-5|16|TRBJ2-7
TGTGCCAGCAGTTACTCCCCCAGGGGCGTATCCTACGAGCAGTACTTC
CASSYSPRGVSYEQYF
>TRBD1|few|TRBV7-2|14|TRBJ1-2
TGTGCCAGCAGCTTAGGACAGGGGGCGCAAGGCTACACCTTC
CASSLGQGAQGYTF
>TRBD1|.|TRBV28|16|TRBJ2-7
TGTGCCAGCAGGGGGGTTGGGACAGGGGGCGAGTACGGGCAGTACTTC
CASRGVGTGGEYGQYF
>TRBD1|.|TRBV18|17|TRBJ1-3
TGTGCCAGCTCCCCAACCGGGACAGGGGTTTCAGGAAACACCATATATTTT
CASSPTGTGVSGNTIYF
>.|.|TRBV29-1|14|TRBJ1-2
TGCAGCGTTGAACAGGGAACAACTAACTATGGCTACACCTTC
CSVEQGTTNYGYTF
>TRBD1|.|TRBV30|13|TRBJ2-3
TGTGCCTTCGACAGGGGGGACACAGATACGCAGTATTTT
CAFDRGDTDTQYF
>.|.|TRBV28|15|TRBJ1-3
TGTGCCAGCAGGCCCCAGGCATCGCGTGGAAACACCATATATTTT
CASRPQASRGNTIYF
>.|.|TRBV9|15|TRBJ1-4
TGTGCCAGCAGCGTAGACACAGGGTATAATGAAAAACTGTTTTTT
CASSVDTGYNEKLFF
>TRBD1|.|TRBV14|17|TRBJ1-2
TGTGCCAGCAGCCTAGGAATTACAGGGGTGTGGAGCTATGGCTACACCTTC
CASSLGITGVWSYGYTF
>.|once|TRBV7-2|16|TRBJ2-3
TGTGCCAGCAGCTTAGGTTCCTCGGTCCGCACAGATACGCAGTATTTT
CASSLGSSVRTDTQYF
>TRBD1|.|TRBV27|13|TRBJ1-2
TGTGCCAGCAGTTTGGGGACAGGGGGTTACTACACCTTC
CASSLGTGGYYTF
>TRBD2|.|TRBV28|13|TRBJ2-7
TGTGCCAGCAGGGGCGGGAGTTGGTTCGAGCAGTACTTC
CASRGGSWFEQYF
>.|.|TRBV28|12|TRBJ1-1
TGTGCCAGCAGTTCACCGAACACTGAAGCTTTCTTT
CASSSPNTEAFF